The clone carrying this TCR beta chain was counted only a few times. After removal of 2 bases from V and 2 bases from J, the junction contained 9 bases not matched to a gene. Germline V gene data show CDR1 as MNHNS and CDR2 as SASEGT. The CDR3 is 18 amino acids. Sample treatment: oral pan-JAK inhibitor, 5-10 mg twice daily. The investigators collected lesional scalp punch biopsies and peripheral blood from alopecia areata patients. The data are from a study of CD8+ T cells in alopecia areata. Extraction and reverse transcription of RNA yielded cDNA as the sequencing template. The repertoire was sequenced with immunoSEQ multiplex PCR; TCRdb's copy has only in-frame clones and lacks some. The profile shows tens of thousands of clones, more than 65% of them singletons.

The chain is built from TRBV6-1 and TRBJ2-3, with 11 bases fitting TRBD2. The sample was CD8+ T cells sorted from blood, taken at approximately week 44, from a patient treated with tofacitinib. This receptor was identified in a human donor with alopecia areata. DNA of the CDR3: TGTGCCAGCAGTGAATTTGGTAGCGGGGGGGCCGTCACAGATACGCAGTATTTT. It is translated as CASSEFGSGGAVTDTQYF.